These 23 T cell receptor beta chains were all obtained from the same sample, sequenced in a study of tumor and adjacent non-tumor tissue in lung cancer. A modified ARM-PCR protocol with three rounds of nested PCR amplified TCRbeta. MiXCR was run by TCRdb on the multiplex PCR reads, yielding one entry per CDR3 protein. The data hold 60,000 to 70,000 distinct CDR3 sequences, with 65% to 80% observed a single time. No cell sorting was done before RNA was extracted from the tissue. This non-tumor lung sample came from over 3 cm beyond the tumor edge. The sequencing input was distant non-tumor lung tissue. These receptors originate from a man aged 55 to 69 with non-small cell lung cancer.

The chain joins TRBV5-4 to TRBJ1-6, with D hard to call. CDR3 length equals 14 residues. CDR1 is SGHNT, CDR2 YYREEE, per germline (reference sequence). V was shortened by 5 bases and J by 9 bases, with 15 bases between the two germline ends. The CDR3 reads CASRTQGRSSPLHF. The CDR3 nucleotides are TGTGCCAGCAGGACCCAAGGGAGGAGTTCACCCCTCCACTTT.

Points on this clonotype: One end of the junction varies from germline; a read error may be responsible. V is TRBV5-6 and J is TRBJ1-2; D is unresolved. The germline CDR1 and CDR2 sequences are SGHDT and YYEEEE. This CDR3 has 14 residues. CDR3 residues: CASSLDTPYYGHTF. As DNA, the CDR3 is TGTGCCAGCAGCCTCGACACGCCCTACTATGGCCACACCTTC.

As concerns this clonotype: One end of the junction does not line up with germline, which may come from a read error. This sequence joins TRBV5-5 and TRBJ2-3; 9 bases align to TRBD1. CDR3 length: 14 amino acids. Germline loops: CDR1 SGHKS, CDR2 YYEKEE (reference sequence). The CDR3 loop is CASSRDRVPVTQYF. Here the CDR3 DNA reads TGTGCAAGCAGCAGGGACAGGGTTCCAGTTACGCAGTATTTT.

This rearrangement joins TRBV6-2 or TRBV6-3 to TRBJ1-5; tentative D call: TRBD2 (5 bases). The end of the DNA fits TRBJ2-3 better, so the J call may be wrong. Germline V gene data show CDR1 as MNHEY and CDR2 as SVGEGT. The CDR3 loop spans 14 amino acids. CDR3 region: CASSTGLSNQPQYF. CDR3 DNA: TGTGCCAGCAGTACCGGACTGTCGAATCAGCCCCAGTATTTT.

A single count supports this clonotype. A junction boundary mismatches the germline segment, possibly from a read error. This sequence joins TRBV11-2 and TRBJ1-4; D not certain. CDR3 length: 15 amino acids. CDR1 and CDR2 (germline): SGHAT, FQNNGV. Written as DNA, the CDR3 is TGTGCCAGCGGCCCGGGGAGCGCAACCAATGAAAAACTGTTTTTT. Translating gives CASGPGSATNEKLFF.

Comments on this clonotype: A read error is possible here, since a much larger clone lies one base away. CDR3 loop: CASTPHDRTTDTQYF. The CDR3 DNA reads TGTGCCAGCACCCCCCACGACAGGACAACAGATACGCAGTATTTT. The chain couples TRBV7-3 to TRBJ2-3; D possibly corresponds to TRBD1 (6 bases). The germline CDR1 and CDR2 sequences are SGHTA and FQGTGA. V lost 7 bases to trimming and J lost 3 bases, with 17 bases between them. This CDR3 region has 15 residues.

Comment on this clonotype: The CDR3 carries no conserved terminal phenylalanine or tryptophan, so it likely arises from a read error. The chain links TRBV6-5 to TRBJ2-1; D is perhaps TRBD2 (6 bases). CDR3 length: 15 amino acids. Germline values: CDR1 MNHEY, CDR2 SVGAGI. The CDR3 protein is CASSYGCGASNAQFI. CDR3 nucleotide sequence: TGTGCCAGCAGTTATGGATGCGGGGCTTCCAATGCGCAGTTCATC.

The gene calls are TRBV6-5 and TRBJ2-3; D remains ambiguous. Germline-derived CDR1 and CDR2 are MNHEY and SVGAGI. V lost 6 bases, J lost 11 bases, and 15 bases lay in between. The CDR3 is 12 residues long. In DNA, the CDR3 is TGTGCCAGCAGCCCATATGGACCTATGCAGTATTTT. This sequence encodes CASSPYGPMQYF.

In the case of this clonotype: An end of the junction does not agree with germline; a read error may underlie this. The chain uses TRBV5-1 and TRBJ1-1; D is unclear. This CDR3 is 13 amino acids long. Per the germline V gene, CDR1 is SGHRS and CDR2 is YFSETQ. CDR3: CASSLNQYSEVFF. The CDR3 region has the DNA TGCGCCAGCAGCTTGAACCAGTATTCTGAAGTTTTCTTT.

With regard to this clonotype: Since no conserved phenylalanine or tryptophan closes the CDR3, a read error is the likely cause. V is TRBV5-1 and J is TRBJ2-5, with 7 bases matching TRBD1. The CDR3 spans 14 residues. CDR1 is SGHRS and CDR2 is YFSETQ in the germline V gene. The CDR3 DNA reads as TGCCCCAGCAGCTTGGGACAGCTTCAAGAGACCCAGTACCTC. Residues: CPSSLGQLQETQYL.

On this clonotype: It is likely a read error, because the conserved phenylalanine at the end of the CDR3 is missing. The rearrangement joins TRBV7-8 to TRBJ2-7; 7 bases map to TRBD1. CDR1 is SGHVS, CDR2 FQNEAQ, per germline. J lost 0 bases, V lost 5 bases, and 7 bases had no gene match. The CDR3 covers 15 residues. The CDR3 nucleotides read TGTGCCAGCAGCCTTCGACAGGGTCCCTCCTACGAGCAGTACTTG. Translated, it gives CASSLRQGPSYEQYL.

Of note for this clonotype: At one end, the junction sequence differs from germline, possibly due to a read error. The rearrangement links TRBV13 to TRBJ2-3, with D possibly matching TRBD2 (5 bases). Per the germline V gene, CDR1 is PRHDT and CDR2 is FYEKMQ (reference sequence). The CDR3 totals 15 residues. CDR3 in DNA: TGTGTCAGCAGCTTAGCGAGTCAGAACACGGATACGCTGTATTTT. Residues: CVSSLASQNTDTLYF.

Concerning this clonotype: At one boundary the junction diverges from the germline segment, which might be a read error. The chain's CDR3 is CASSDATRGYYGYAF. The CDR3, as DNA: TGTGCCAGCAGTGACGCGACAAGGGGGTACTATGGCTACGCCTTC. The rearrangement links TRBV6-1 to TRBJ1-2; a weak D match, TRBD1 (6 bases). CDR1 and CDR2 (germline): MNHNS, SASEGT. The CDR3 totals 15 residues.

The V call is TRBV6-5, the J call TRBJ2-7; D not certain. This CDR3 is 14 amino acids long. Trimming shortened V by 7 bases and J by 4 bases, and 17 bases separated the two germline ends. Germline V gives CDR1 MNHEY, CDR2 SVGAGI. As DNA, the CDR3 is TGTGCCAGCAATTGCGAACGGAACTCTTACGAGCAGTACTTC. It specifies CASNCERNSYEQYF.

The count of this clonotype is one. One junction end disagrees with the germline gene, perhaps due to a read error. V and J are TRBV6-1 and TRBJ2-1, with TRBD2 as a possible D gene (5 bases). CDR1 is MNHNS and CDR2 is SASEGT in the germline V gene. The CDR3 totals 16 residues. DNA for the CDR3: TGTTCCAGCAATGAGTCCGTGCGGCTTAGGAGGAATGAGCAGTTCTTC. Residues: CSSNESVRLRRNEQFF.

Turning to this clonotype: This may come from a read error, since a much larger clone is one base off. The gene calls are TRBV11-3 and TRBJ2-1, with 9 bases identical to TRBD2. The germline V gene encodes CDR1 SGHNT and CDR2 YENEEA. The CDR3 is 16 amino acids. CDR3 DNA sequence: TGTGTCGGCAGCTCCGTGACTAGCGGTACCTACAATGAGCAGTTCTTC. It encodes CVGSSVTSGTYNEQFF. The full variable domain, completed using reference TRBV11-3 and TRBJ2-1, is EAGVVQSPRYKIIEKKQPVAFWCNPISGHNTLYWYLQNLGQGPELLIRYENEEAVDDSQLPKDRFSAERLKGVDSTLKIQPAELGDSAVYLCVGSSVTSGTYNEQFFGPGTRLTVL.

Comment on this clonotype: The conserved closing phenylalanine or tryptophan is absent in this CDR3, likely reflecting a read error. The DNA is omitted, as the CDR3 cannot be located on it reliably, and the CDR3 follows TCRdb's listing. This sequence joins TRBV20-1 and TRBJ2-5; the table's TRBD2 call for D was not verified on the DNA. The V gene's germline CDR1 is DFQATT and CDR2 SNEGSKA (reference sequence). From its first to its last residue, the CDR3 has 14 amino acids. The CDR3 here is CSAGTNGIQETQHI.

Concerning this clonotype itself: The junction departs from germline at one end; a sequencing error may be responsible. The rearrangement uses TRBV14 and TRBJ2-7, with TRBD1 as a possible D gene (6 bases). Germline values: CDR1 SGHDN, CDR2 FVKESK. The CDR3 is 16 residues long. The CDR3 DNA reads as TGTGCAAGCAGCCTAGATATGGGGGCTTCGCGGATCGAGCAGTACTTC. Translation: CASSLDMGASRIEQYF.

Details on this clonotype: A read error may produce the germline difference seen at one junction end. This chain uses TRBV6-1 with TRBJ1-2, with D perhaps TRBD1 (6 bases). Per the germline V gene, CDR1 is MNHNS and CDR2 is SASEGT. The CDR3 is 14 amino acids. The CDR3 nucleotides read TGTGCCAGCAGAGAAGGACAGACGCAGAGGTGCTACACCTTC. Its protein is CASREGQTQRCYTF.

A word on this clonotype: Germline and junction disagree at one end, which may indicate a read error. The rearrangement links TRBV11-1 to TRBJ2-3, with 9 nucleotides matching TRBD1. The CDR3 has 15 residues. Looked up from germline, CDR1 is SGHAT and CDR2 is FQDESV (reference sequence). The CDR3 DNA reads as TGTACCAGTAGTCCCGGGACAGGGTTCATAGATACGCAGTATTTT. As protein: CTSSPGTGFIDTQYF.

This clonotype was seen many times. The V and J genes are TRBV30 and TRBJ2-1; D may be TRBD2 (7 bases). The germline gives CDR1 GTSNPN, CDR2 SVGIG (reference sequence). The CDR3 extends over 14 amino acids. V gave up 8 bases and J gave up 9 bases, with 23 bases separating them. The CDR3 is CAPIDLAEGGEQFF. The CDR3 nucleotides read TGTGCCCCGATCGACCTAGCGGAGGGGGGTGAGCAGTTCTTC.

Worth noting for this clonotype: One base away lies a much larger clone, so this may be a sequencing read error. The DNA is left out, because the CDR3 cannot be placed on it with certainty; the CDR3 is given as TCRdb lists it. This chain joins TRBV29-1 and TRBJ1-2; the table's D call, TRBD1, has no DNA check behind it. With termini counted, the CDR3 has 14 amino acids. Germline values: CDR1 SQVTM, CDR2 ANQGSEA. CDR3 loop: CSVGRGSRDNGYAF.

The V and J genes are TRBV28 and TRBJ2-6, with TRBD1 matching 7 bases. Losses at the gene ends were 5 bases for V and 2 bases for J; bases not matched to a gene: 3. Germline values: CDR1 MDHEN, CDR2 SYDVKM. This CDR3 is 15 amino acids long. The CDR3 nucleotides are TGTGCCAGCAGTACACAGGGGCCTGGGGCCAACGTCCTGACTTTC. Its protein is CASSTQGPGANVLTF.